This T cell receptor (beta chain) is drawn from a study of blood T cell repertoires in COVID-19. Across the whole study: Both acute and convalescent COVID-19 samples were obtained from the United States, Italy and Spain.

Per the study methods: Researchers report that nucleated cell counts were estimated from reference gene primer amplification. This table comes from immunoSEQ multiplex PCR, and its TCRdb copy is limited to in-frame clones, with some not included. V, J and clone size are taken as reported in that table, and D and trimming were inferred from the DNA itself. The sample lists approximately 150,000 clones, about 80% occurring once. The CDR3 has 14 amino acids. V lost 6 bases and J 0 bases, leaving 8 bases between the germline ends. Germline V gene data show CDR1 as MNHEY and CDR2 as SVGAGI. The TCR comes from a woman at least 80 years old with acute or convalescent COVID-19. The sequenced sample was peripheral blood. V and J are TRBV6-5 and TRBJ2-2; no firm D call. CDR3 amino acids: CASRLTSNTGELFF. CDR3 nucleotides: TGTGCCAGCAGATTGACTTCGAACACCGGGGAGCTGTTTTTT.